This T cell receptor (beta chain) was profiled in a study of regulatory T cells in long-lasting Graves disease. J was trimmed by 5 bases and V by 4 bases; bases with no gene match: 6. There are 15 residues in the CDR3. The V gene's germline CDR1 is SNHLY and CDR2 FYNNEI. Stated time point: newly diagnosed GD, antithyroid drugs for less than 3 months. From RNA extracted from PBMCs, the TCR library was made. Construction of TCR beta libraries relied on iRepertoire HTBI primers and on Arm-PCR targeting CDR3 regions. Per the study methods: The samples included around 64 TRBV and under 15 TRBJ segments. TCRdb re-derived calls from the multiplex PCR reads in MiXCR, one entry per CDR3 protein. The V and J calls reflect TCRdb's pipeline rather than the authors' work. The profile covers hundreds of thousands of distinct CDR3 sequences, with roughly 16% appearing a single time and about 11% taken by the ten largest.

The same specimen was also included in a second study, on T cells in Graves' hyperthyroidism and ophthalmopathy. As that study records: An initial round of RT-PCR targeting the TCR CDR3 relied on the HTBI primer set.

The TCR comes from a man aged 18 to 30 with Graves disease. The source material was peripheral blood mononuclear cells (PBMCs), sampled at new diagnosis, from a patient treated with antithyroid drugs. This rearrangement joins TRBV2 to TRBJ1-1; 11 bases map to TRBD1. The CDR3 loop is CASSGTGGAETEAFF. CDR3 nucleotides: TGTGCCAGCAGTGGGACAGGGGGCGCGGAAACTGAAGCTTTCTTT.